This entry is about one T cell receptor (beta chain). What it binds is not known. The library tagged individual cDNA molecules with unique molecular identifiers. Study processing details: Samples ranged from roughly 20,000 to 750,000 TCRs, with a median of 95,638. Each CDR3 protein gets one entry after TCRdb re-called the RACE reads with MiXCR. It is TCRdb's table, rather than the study itself, that gives the V and J calls and clone size. Of 50,000 or so distinct CDR3 sequences listed, 4% to 4.5% were seen once; the top ten hold under 7%. This CDR3 contains 14 residues. The V and J ends lost 5 bases and 4 bases, in that order; junction bases with no gene match: 6. CDR1 SGHAT and CDR2 FQNNGV come from the germline V gene. The data were taken from a study of human T cells and chemical hapten exposure. In the study overall: Largely, small differences in pooled library volume made per-sample TCR yields vary. Study-level results: Sensitizing with DPC caused no change in TCRs above 1 in 1000 frequency.

Sample time point: healthy volunteer bleed at 2 weeks. It was unfractionated whole blood from which total RNA was extracted. This TCR derives from a human donor in good health. Some clones in this sample may be carry-over from other donors' samples. The chain has TRBV11-2 and TRBJ2-3, with 7 bases matching TRBD1. Source material: whole blood. The CDR3: CASSLNRGPDTQYF. CDR3 sequence (DNA): TGTGCCAGCAGCCTTAACAGGGGCCCAGATACGCAGTATTTT.